A single sample gave rise to the 5 T cell receptor beta chains below, sequenced in a study of T cell responses to AZD1222 COVID-19 vaccine. The method was immunoSEQ multiplex PCR; TCRdb's version includes in-frame clones alone and lacks a portion of them. Counted here are roughly 150,000 clones, under 95% occurring once; the ten biggest clones make up approximately 9%. This sample comprised peripheral blood, obtained on day 0 of AZD1222 vaccination. These receptors all come from an adult in good health.

This rearrangement joins TRBV29-1 to TRBJ1-2, with D possibly TRBD1 on 6 matching bases. The V and J ends lost 0 bases and 2 bases respectively, with 13 bases between them. CDR3 size: 15 residues. Germline CDR1 reads SQVTM; CDR2 reads ANQGSEA. The CDR3 is CSVEDRRGANYGYTF. In DNA, the CDR3 is TGCAGCGTTGAAGATCGGCGGGGGGCAAACTATGGCTACACCTTC.

The rearrangement joins TRBV7-3 to TRBJ2-2, with 14 bases matching TRBD2. This CDR3 region has 17 residues. Germline CDR1 reads SGHTA; CDR2 reads FQGTGA. Losses at the gene ends were 3 bases for V and 2 bases for J; bases not matched to a gene: 2. The CDR3 DNA is TGTGCCAGCAGCTTCGGGACTAGCGGGGGAAACACCGGGGAGCTGTTTTTT. Protein sequence: CASSFGTSGGNTGELFF.

This chain uses TRBV7-3 with TRBJ2-5, with D uncertain. Germline CDR1 SGHTA, CDR2 FQGTGA. Trimming took 2 bases from V and 4 from J, leaving 8 bases between them. The CDR3 extends over 13 amino acids. The CDR3 region has the DNA TGTGCCAGCAGCTTAGATAGCCGAGAGACCCAGTACTTC. It is translated as CASSLDSRETQYF.

The rearrangement uses TRBV4-2 and TRBJ2-5; D is unclear. Germline V gene lookup returns CDR1 LGHNA and CDR2 YNFKEQ. The CDR3 runs to 15 residues. Trimming stripped 4 bases from V and 0 bases from J, with 12 bases between. The CDR3 sequence is CASSPSLSNQETQYF. The CDR3 DNA is TGTGCCAGCAGCCCGAGCCTTAGCAACCAAGAGACCCAGTACTTC.

V is TRBV4-2 and J is TRBJ2-3, with 9 bases aligning to TRBD2. The CDR3 length is 15 residues. CDR1 is LGHNA and CDR2 is YNFKEQ in the germline V gene. V trimming: 2 bases; J trimming: 2 bases; junction bases outside the gene matches: 2. CDR3 nucleotide sequence: TGTGCCAGCAGCCAACAGCGGGGGGCCACAGATACGCAGTATTTT. Translated, it gives CASSQQRGATDTQYF.